This is a list of T cell receptor beta chains from one sample in a study of blood T cell repertoires in COVID-19. Profiling relied on immunoSEQ multiplex PCR, and the TCRdb table lists in-frame clones only, not all of them. This table holds about 11,000 clones, roughly 88% found once. Sample: peripheral blood. These receptor sequences come from a human donor in a cohort sampled during active COVID-19. CDR3s include the opening cysteine and the closing phenylalanine or tryptophan. The D gene is left open where the match is weak. Some rows have no size entry. The others give once, few or many, or a class for an expanded clone.

size: -
V: TRBV19
D: -
J: TRBJ2-7
DNA: TGTGCCAGTAGTAAAACGGGCCGGGGCGAGCAGTACTTC
CDR3: CASSKTGRGEQYF

size: -
V: TRBV27
D: TRBD2
J: TRBJ2-1
DNA: TGTGCCAGCAGAAACCAACTAGCGGGGGTCGGGAATGAGCAGTTCTTC
CDR3: CASRNQLAGVGNEQFF

size: -
V: TRBV7-9
D: TRBD1
J: TRBJ2-7
DNA: TGTGCCAGCAGCTTGGGAGTCCGGACAGGGCTAGACGAGCAGTACTTC
CDR3: CASSLGVRTGLDEQYF

size: -
V: TRBV2
D: TRBD2
J: TRBJ2-1
DNA: TGTGCCAGCGCCGGACTAGCGGGAGAGGTTGAGCAGTTCTTC
CDR3: CASAGLAGEVEQFF

size: -
V: TRBV2
D: TRBD2
J: TRBJ2-2
DNA: TGTGCCAGCAGCTTTAGCGGGACCACCGGGGAGCTGTTTTTT
CDR3: CASSFSGTTGELFF

size: -
V: TRBV11-2
D: -
J: TRBJ1-6
DNA: TGTGCCAGCAGCCATAACCCTACAGGGAATTCACCCCTCCACTTT
CDR3: CASSHNPTGNSPLHF

size: -
V: TRBV4-1
D: TRBD1
J: TRBJ1-2
DNA: TGCGCCAGCAGCCAAGGACAGGGGGACATAATCTATGGCTACACCTTC
CDR3: CASSQGQGDIIYGYTF

size: few
V: TRBV29-1
D: TRBD2
J: TRBJ2-7
DNA: TGCAGCGTGGGTACGGGACTACCACGCTACGAGCAGTACTTC
CDR3: CSVGTGLPRYEQYF

size: -
V: TRBV28
D: TRBD1
J: TRBJ1-1
DNA: TGTGCCAGCAGTTTATGGAAAGGGACAGCTATCACTGAAGCTTTCTTT
CDR3: CASSLWKGTAITEAFF

size: -
V: TRBV29-1
D: -
J: TRBJ1-4
DNA: TGCAGCGTTGAAGGGCCTGATGAAAAACTGTTTTTT
CDR3: CSVEGPDEKLFF

size: -
V: TRBV29-1
D: TRBD2
J: TRBJ2-3
DNA: TGCAGCGTTAATAGCGGGAGCGGCACAGATACGCAGTATTTT
CDR3: CSVNSGSGTDTQYF

size: -
V: TRBV6-4
D: -
J: TRBJ2-7
DNA: TGTGCCAGCAGTGACTGGGCGGGTGGTGGTGACGAGCAGTACTTC
CDR3: CASSDWAGGGDEQYF

size: -
V: TRBV30
D: -
J: TRBJ1-4
DNA: TGTGCCTGGAGTGTGGGAGGAACGGCTAATGAAAAACTGTTTTTT
CDR3: CAWSVGGTANEKLFF

size: few
V: TRBV10-3
D: -
J: TRBJ2-7
DNA: TGTGCCATCAGTGACTGGCGGACTAATCTTTACGAGCAGTACTTC
CDR3: CAISDWRTNLYEQYF

size: few
V: TRBV18
D: TRBD1
J: TRBJ2-7
DNA: TGTGCCAGCTCACCCGGACAGGGGGCTGAGCAGTACTTC
CDR3: CASSPGQGAEQYF

size: -
V: TRBV2
D: -
J: TRBJ2-1
DNA: TGTGCCAGCTGCGGGCTAAACCGCAATGAGCAGTTCTTC
CDR3: CASCGLNRNEQFF

size: -
V: TRBV20-1
D: -
J: TRBJ1-2
DNA: TGCAGTGCTAGTGCCACGGGGGGGGTAAATGGCTACACCTTC
CDR3: CSASATGGVNGYTF

size: -
V: TRBV7-2
D: -
J: TRBJ1-5
DNA: TGTGCCAGCAGCTTACGGGGAGGCAATCAGCCCCAGCATTTT
CDR3: CASSLRGGNQPQHF

size: -
V: TRBV15
D: TRBD2
J: TRBJ2-7
DNA: TGTGCCACCAGCAGAGGTGCGGGAGCAGGGTACGAGCAGTACTTC
CDR3: CATSRGAGAGYEQYF

size: -
V: TRBV11-2
D: -
J: TRBJ2-7
DNA: TGTGCCAGCAGTAGGGGGTACGAGCAGTACTTC
CDR3: CASSRGYEQYF

size: -
V: TRBV7-8
D: TRBD2
J: TRBJ2-1
DNA: TGTGCCAGCCGGGAGCGGGAGGGGGGTTCCTACAATGAGCAGTTCTTC
CDR3: CASREREGGSYNEQFF

size: -
V: TRBV7-9
D: TRBD1
J: TRBJ2-1
DNA: TGTGCCAGCAGCTTTGGACAGGGGAGATACAATGAGCAGTTCTTC
CDR3: CASSFGQGRYNEQFF

size: -
V: TRBV6-6
D: -
J: TRBJ1-4
DNA: TGTGCCAGCAGTCCCGGGGAATTTAATGAAAAACTGTTTTTT
CDR3: CASSPGEFNEKLFF

size: -
V: TRBV28
D: -
J: TRBJ2-1
DNA: TGTGCCAGCAGCCCGGTTGTGCGGAATGAGCAGTTCTTC
CDR3: CASSPVVRNEQFF

size: -
V: TRBV5-6
D: TRBD2
J: TRBJ2-1
DNA: TGTGCCAGCAGCTTGGAGGTTATAGCGGGATTTAATGAGCAGTTCTTC
CDR3: CASSLEVIAGFNEQFF

size: -
V: TRBV19
D: TRBD1
J: TRBJ2-7
DNA: TGTGCCAGTAGTATCCACAGGGGCCCTTACGAGCAGTACTTC
CDR3: CASSIHRGPYEQYF

size: -
V: TRBV6-5
D: -
J: TRBJ1-1
DNA: TGTGCCACCAGAACCCCAGACACTGAAGCTTTCTTT
CDR3: CATRTPDTEAFF

size: -
V: TRBV4-2
D: TRBD1
J: TRBJ2-5
DNA: TGTGCCAGCAGCCAAGTCGACAGGGAAGAGACCCAGTACTTC
CDR3: CASSQVDREETQYF

size: -
V: TRBV3-1/TRBV3-2
D: -
J: TRBJ1-1
DNA: TGTGCCAGCAGCCAAGTCGCCAGGGACACTGAAGCTTTCTTT
CDR3: CASSQVARDTEAFF

size: -
V: TRBV2
D: -
J: TRBJ1-2
DNA: TGTGCCAGGACGGAGGTGGGCTCTGGAGGCTACACCTTC
CDR3: CARTEVGSGGYTF

size: -
V: TRBV5-1
D: TRBD2
J: TRBJ2-5
DNA: TGCGCCAGCAGCTTGGCCAGCGGGATTTGGGAGACCCAGTACTTC
CDR3: CASSLASGIWETQYF

size: -
V: TRBV7-6
D: -
J: TRBJ1-5
DNA: TGTGCCAGCAGCTCAGGGAGGGGGGATCAGCCCCAGCATTTT
CDR3: CASSSGRGDQPQHF

size: -
V: TRBV11-2
D: -
J: TRBJ2-7
DNA: TGTGCCAGCAGCTTAGGTCGACTATTGAACTACGAGCAGTACTTC
CDR3: CASSLGRLLNYEQYF